The 24 T cell receptor beta chains below were found in one sample sequenced in a study of cytomegalovirus exposure and HLA in healthy donors. The PCR contained 60 Vbeta and 13 Jbeta primers. TCRdb keeps only in-frame clones here, not all; method: immunoSEQ multiplex PCR. The table shows hundreds of thousands of clones, with approximately 82% occurring only once. The sample consisted of PBMCs. These receptors were obtained from a man aged 18 to 35 in good health and CMV-seronegative.

This clone has more than one count but fewer than ten. The chain combines TRBV28 with TRBJ1-4; TRBD1 might be the D (6 bases). Germline CDR1 is MDHEN and CDR2 is SYDVKM. V lost 6 bases to trimming and J lost 8 bases, with 19 bases between them. This CDR3 region has 15 residues. CDR3 protein: CASSLAQGPWEKLFF. Written as DNA, the CDR3 is TGTGCCAGCAGCCTTGCCCAGGGGCCATGGGAAAAACTGTTTTTT. Filled out from reference TRBV28 and TRBJ1-4, the complete variable domain reads DVKVTQSSRYLVKRTGEKVFLECVQDMDHENMFWYRQDPGLGLRLIYFSYDVKMKEKGDIPEGYSVSREKKERFSLILESASTNQTSMYLCASSLAQGPWEKLFFGSGTQLSVL.

The rearrangement joins TRBV20-1 to TRBJ2-7, with D possibly TRBD1 on 5 matching bases. The V gene's germline CDR1 is DFQATT and CDR2 SNEGSKA (reference sequence). Between the trimmed V and J ends, which lost 5 bases and 3 bases, there was a span of 8 bases. The CDR3 has 11 amino acids. The DNA of the CDR3 is TGCAGTGCTGTGGACAACTACGAGCAGTACTTC. Translation: CSAVDNYEQYF.

For the CDR3, the DNA is TGTGCCAGCAGCTTATTAACCCCACCGAGCGAAAAACTGTTTTTT. It encodes CASSLLTPPSEKLFF. The rearrangement links TRBV7-8 to TRBJ1-4, with D unresolved. This CDR3 is built from 15 residues. V lost 2 bases to trimming and J lost 8 bases, with 15 bases between them. Germline loops: CDR1 SGHVS, CDR2 FQNEAQ.

There are a few counts of this clone. The chain couples TRBV6-5 to TRBJ2-1; 13 bases map to TRBD2. Losses at the gene ends were 4 bases for V and 9 bases for J; bases not matched to a gene: 6. CDR1 is MNHEY, CDR2 SVGAGI, per germline. The CDR3 contains 15 residues. CDR3 residues: CASSFTSGRVSEQFF. CDR3 DNA sequence: TGTGCCAGCAGTTTCACTAGCGGGAGGGTTTCTGAGCAGTTCTTC.

This sequence joins TRBV10-3 and TRBJ2-7, with D perhaps TRBD2 (6 bases). The V end lost 0 bases, the J end lost 1 base, and 16 bases lay between the germline ends. CDR3 length: 17 residues. Germline V lookup: CDR1 ENHRY, CDR2 SYGVKD. The CDR3 loop reads CAISESGQRRGSYEQYF. The CDR3 DNA reads as TGTGCCATCAGTGAGTCGGGCCAGCGGAGGGGATCCTACGAGCAGTACTTC.

This chain uses TRBV12-5 with TRBJ1-5; possible D gene TRBD1, 6 bases. V lost 0 bases, J lost 4 bases, and 13 bases lay in between. The CDR3 runs to 16 residues. Germline assignment: CDR1 LGHNT and CDR2 FRNRAP. The CDR3 is CASGLVQAGANQPQHF. The CDR3 nucleotides are TGTGCTAGTGGTTTGGTACAGGCAGGGGCTAATCAGCCCCAGCATTTT.

The V call is TRBV27, the J call TRBJ2-3; D not resolved. The germline gives CDR1 MNHEY, CDR2 SMNVEV (reference sequence). V lost 6 bases and J 1 base, leaving 23 bases between the germline ends. CDR3 length: 18 amino acids. As DNA, the CDR3 is TGTGCCAGCAGAAAAACGCCCCCAATCAGGAACGGCACAGATACGCAGTATTTT. It yields the protein CASRKTPPIRNGTDTQYF.

The chain carries TRBV10-2 and TRBJ2-7; possible D gene TRBD1, 5 bases. Germline CDR1 reads WSHSY; CDR2 reads SAAADI. The CDR3 loop spans 13 amino acids. Trimming shortened V by 2 bases and J by 3 bases, and 8 bases separated the two germline ends. CDR3 in DNA: TGCGCCAGCAGTGAGACAGGAATCTACGAGCAGTACTTC. Encoded protein: CASSETGIYEQYF.

This chain uses TRBV4-1 with TRBJ1-6, with D perhaps matching TRBD1 (6 bases). Trimming shortened V by 4 bases and J by 6 bases, and 13 bases separated the two germline ends. This CDR3 has 15 residues. Germline assignment: CDR1 MGHRA and CDR2 YSYEKL. The CDR3: CASSPTGLVNSPLHF. The CDR3 nucleotides read TGCGCCAGCAGCCCCACAGGGTTAGTTAATTCACCCCTCCACTTT.

The gene calls are TRBV10-1 and TRBJ1-2; D is possibly TRBD1 (5 bases). CDR3 length: 12 residues. V was pared by 3 bases and J by 6 bases, with 8 bases between. The germline V gene encodes CDR1 WNHNN and CDR2 SYGVQD (reference sequence). The CDR3 bases are TGCGCCAGCAGTGAAGCAGGGAATGGCTACACCTTC. Residues: CASSEAGNGYTF.

The chain links TRBV10-2 to TRBJ2-7, with D perhaps TRBD2 (6 bases). Germline CDR1 is WSHSY and CDR2 is SAAADI. CDR3 length equals 14 residues. V lost 6 bases and J 6 bases, leaving 18 bases between the germline ends. Here the CDR3 reads CASRSSGPPAEQYF. CDR3 coding DNA: TGCGCCAGCAGGTCGAGCGGGCCCCCAGCCGAGCAGTACTTC.

The chain employs TRBV5-1 and TRBJ2-5; the match to TRBD1 covers 10 bases. Germline V gene sequence: CDR1 SGHRS, CDR2 YFSETQ. CDR3 length: 14 residues. The J segment lost 4 bases and the V segment lost 3 bases, leaving 3 bases of the junction unmatched. CDR3 loop: CASSYGQGGETQYF. In nucleotides, the CDR3 is TGCGCCAGCAGCTATGGACAGGGGGGAGAGACCCAGTACTTC.

This clone was recorded only once. V and J are TRBV4-1 and TRBJ2-7; TRBD2 aligns across 12 bases. The germline gives CDR1 MGHRA, CDR2 YSYEKL. This CDR3 has 18 residues. Germline trimming cut 0 bases from V and 4 bases from J; bases unmatched to any gene: 10. The CDR3, as DNA: TGCGCCAGCAGCCAAGATCCCTTTCTAGCGGGAGGGCCATACGAGCAGTACTTC. Translating it yields CASSQDPFLAGGPYEQYF.

This clone was observed a few times. V gene TRBV2 combines with J gene TRBJ2-7, with 10 bases identical to TRBD2. The CDR3 covers 15 residues. With 6 bases clipped from V and 5 bases from J, the junction kept 10 bases outside the gene matches. Per germline, CDR1 SNHLY and CDR2 FYNNEI. The CDR3: CASRLGTSEANEQYF. The DNA of the CDR3 is TGTGCCAGCAGGCTAGGGACTAGCGAAGCCAACGAGCAGTACTTC.

V is TRBV5-1 and J is TRBJ1-2; no clear D. The V gene's germline CDR1 is SGHRS and CDR2 YFSETQ. The CDR3 runs 15 residues. V gave up 0 bases and J gave up 0 bases, with 9 bases separating them. This CDR3 is CASSLGGAANYGYTF. The CDR3 DNA follows: TGCGCCAGCAGCTTGGGGGGAGCAGCTAACTATGGCTACACCTTC.

This rearrangement joins TRBV14 to TRBJ1-1; D ambiguous. With 2 bases removed from V and 2 bases from J, the gap between germline ends came to 6 bases. This CDR3 has 13 amino acids. Germline CDR1 is SGHDN and CDR2 is FVKESK. The CDR3, as DNA: TGTGCCAGCAGCCAATCCCTAAACACTGAAGCTTTCTTT. Translation: CASSQSLNTEAFF.

V is TRBV27 and J is TRBJ1-6; D might be TRBD1 (5 bases). Germline values: CDR1 MNHEY, CDR2 SMNVEV (reference sequence). Trimming left V 5 bases short and J 0 bases short, with 11 bases between. The CDR3 sequence is 16 residues long. CDR3 sequence: CASSPDRGSYNSPLHF. The CDR3 DNA sequence: TGTGCCAGCAGTCCAGACAGAGGCTCCTATAATTCACCCCTCCACTTT.

The rearrangement links TRBV7-9 to TRBJ2-3; D remains ambiguous. CDR1 and CDR2 from the germline V gene are SEHNR and FQNEAQ (reference sequence). The germline V and J ends were trimmed by 0 bases and 0 bases, with 19 bases remaining between them. CDR3 size: 19 residues. CDR3: CASSLARFGKRESTDTQYF. The CDR3 DNA reads as TGTGCCAGCAGCTTAGCGCGATTCGGTAAACGAGAAAGCACAGATACGCAGTATTTT.

This clone was counted a single time. The V call is TRBV19, the J call TRBJ2-4; D not resolved. The CDR3 has 11 residues. CDR1 is LNHDA and CDR2 is SQIVND in the germline V gene (reference sequence). The V end lost 10 bases, the J end lost 5 bases, and 9 bases lay between the germline ends. CDR3 in DNA: TGTGCCACTCTGAAGCAAAACATTCAGTACTTC. Translation gives CATLKQNIQYF.

V usage is TRBV9 and J usage is TRBJ1-4; no clear D. V lost 4 bases, J lost 8 bases, and 18 bases lay in between. This CDR3 contains 15 residues. The germline gives CDR1 SGDLS, CDR2 YYNGEE. This chain's CDR3 is CASSRREAGGEKLFF. CDR3 DNA sequence: TGTGCCAGCAGCCGACGGGAGGCAGGCGGGGAAAAACTGTTTTTT.

The V gene is TRBV27, the J gene TRBJ2-7; TRBD2 is a possible D gene (5 bases). Between the trimmed V and J ends, which lost 0 bases and 2 bases, there was a span of 17 bases. CDR3 length: 17 amino acids. The germline CDR1 and CDR2 sequences are MNHEY and SMNVEV (reference sequence). The chain's CDR3 is CASSLSDRLRGTYEQYF. The CDR3 nucleotides are TGTGCCAGCAGTTTATCCGATCGGCTCCGAGGGACCTACGAGCAGTACTTC.

V is TRBV7-9 and J is TRBJ2-7; weak D call: TRBD1 (6 bases). V gave up 5 bases and J gave up 5 bases, with 13 bases separating them. This CDR3 region has 13 residues. CDR1 and CDR2 from the germline V gene are SEHNR and FQNEAQ (reference sequence). CDR3 region: CASSGRTDDEQYF. CDR3 DNA: TGTGCCAGCAGCGGACGGACAGACGACGAGCAGTACTTC.

V is TRBV10-2 and J is TRBJ2-1; no clear D gene. This CDR3 has 15 amino acids. V lost 4 bases and J 0 bases, leaving 10 bases between the germline ends. Per the germline V gene, CDR1 is WSHSY and CDR2 is SAAADI. CDR3 in DNA: TGCGCCAGCAGTGCGGCGGAGAGCTCCTACAATGAGCAGTTCTTC. This codes for CASSAAESSYNEQFF.

This chain uses TRBV30 with TRBJ2-3; 7 bases fit TRBD1. The CDR3 covers 13 residues. Germline CDR1 and CDR2: GTSNPN and SVGIG (reference sequence). V shed 1 base and J 4 bases; nucleotides not matched to a gene: 2. CDR3 protein: CAWSAGQADTQYF. CDR3 DNA sequence: TGTGCCTGGAGTGCAGGACAGGCAGATACGCAGTATTTT. Full variable domain (rest looked up from reference TRBV30 and TRBJ2-3): SQTIHQWPATLVQPVGSPLSLECTVEGTSNPNLYWYRQAAGRGLQLLFYSVGIGQISSEVPQNLSASRPQDRQFILSSKKLLLSDSGFYLCAWSAGQADTQYFGPGTRLTVL.